A few counts support the clone carrying this TCR beta chain. Its target is not known. The PCR contained 60 Vbeta and 13 Jbeta primers. Using immunoSEQ multiplex PCR, the repertoire was profiled, and TCRdb retains in-frame clones only, with some absent. The top ten clones hold roughly 5.4% of a sample with about 170,000 clones, approximately 71% of them seen once. The data were obtained in a study of cytomegalovirus exposure and HLA in healthy donors. Study results and caveats: DRB1 had the most TCR associations and HLA-C the fewest, a later analysis found, with rates varying by HLA locus.

Trimming pared 6 bases from V and 5 bases from J, leaving 7 bases between. The CDR3 covers 12 residues. Germline CDR1 is KGHSH and CDR2 is LQKENI. This sequence originates from a woman younger than 30 in good health and CMV-seropositive. The J gene is TRBJ2-2, the V gene TRBV18; D not certain. The material sequenced was PBMCs. CDR3: CASSLSTGELFF. The CDR3 bases are TGTGCCAGCTCCCTCAGTACCGGGGAGCTGTTTTTT.